Detailed here is one T cell receptor (beta chain). No antigen is known for it. Partitioning of CD4+ cells yielded a CD45RA+ naive subset and a CD45RA-negative memory subset. The CDR3 is 16 residues long. V dropped 0 bases and J dropped 7 bases, with 15 bases sitting between them. Germline CDR1 LGHNA, CDR2 YSLEER. The data belong to a study of shared clonotypes between healthy human individuals. Clones were sequenced by immunoSEQ multiplex PCR, and TCRdb holds only the in-frame ones, with some missing. Of some 980,000 clones listed, 76% were seen once; the top ten hold around 1.5%. Study-wide findings and caveats: When compared with the clonotypes that were shared by all four sorted-subset donors, the non-shared clonotypes turned out to have lower generation probabilities. Sequencing depth was expected to affect clonotype sharing among donors.

The source is a man in his late teens or twenties in good health. The chain couples TRBV4-3 to TRBJ1-4; D remains unclear. What was sequenced was memory CD4+ T cells sorted from blood. Subset of the sample: CD45RA-negative fraction. This chain's CDR3 is CASSQEQIIQTEKLFF. The CDR3 DNA reads as TGCGCCAGCAGCCAAGAACAGATCATACAAACTGAAAAACTGTTTTTT.